This TCR beta chain derives from a study of tumor and adjacent non-tumor tissue in lung cancer. Study summary: Aged roughly 30 to 76 years, patients included more than nine men and several women with stage I to III disease. Findings of the study overall: Compared with tumor, normal lung showed significantly lower TCR diversity. Top 100 clones took a larger repertoire share in normal lung. Higher tumor TCR diversity was associated with shorter survival.

The CDR3 extends over 14 amino acids. The germline V gene has CDR1 DFQATT and CDR2 SNEGSKA (reference sequence). TCRbeta libraries were built with three rounds of nested PCR, modified from ARM-PCR. TCRdb ran MiXCR on the multiplex PCR reads and lists one entry per CDR3 protein. The sample shows about 200,000 distinct CDR3 sequences, around 71% of them seen only once. As to this clonotype: Its target is not known. At one boundary the junction diverges from the germline segment, which might be a read error.

RNA was extracted from bulk tissue without any cell sorting. This receptor was identified in a man in his 60s with non-small cell lung cancer. V usage is TRBV20-1 and J usage is TRBJ1-5, with D perhaps matching TRBD1 (5 bases). Sequenced input: lung tumor tissue. CDR3 DNA sequence: TGCAATGCTAGAGTGGGGCTCCGCAATCAGCCCCAGCATTTT. This encodes CNARVGLRNQPQHF.